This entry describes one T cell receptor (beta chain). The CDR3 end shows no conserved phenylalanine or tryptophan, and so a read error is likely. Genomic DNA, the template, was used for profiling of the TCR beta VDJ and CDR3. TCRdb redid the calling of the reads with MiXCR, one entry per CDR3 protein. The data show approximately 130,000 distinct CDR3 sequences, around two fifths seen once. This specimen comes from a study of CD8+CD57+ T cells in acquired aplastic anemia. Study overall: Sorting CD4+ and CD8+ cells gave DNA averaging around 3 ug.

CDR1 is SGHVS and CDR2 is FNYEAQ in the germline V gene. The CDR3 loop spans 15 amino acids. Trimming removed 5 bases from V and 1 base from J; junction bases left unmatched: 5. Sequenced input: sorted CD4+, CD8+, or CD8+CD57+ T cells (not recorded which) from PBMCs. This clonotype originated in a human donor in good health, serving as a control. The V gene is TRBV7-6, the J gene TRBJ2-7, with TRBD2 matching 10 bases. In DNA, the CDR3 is TGTGCCAGCAGCCGTCTAGCGGGAGAATCCTACGAGCAGTACTCC. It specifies CASSRLAGESYEQYS.